This T cell receptor (beta chain) was identified in a study of blood T cell repertoires in COVID-19. Unmatched junction bases numbered 3, after V lost 5 bases and J lost 0 bases. The length of the CDR3 is 15 residues. Germline loops: CDR1 SGHTA, CDR2 FQGNSA. Original processing methods: Reference gene primer amplification gave estimated nucleated cell counts. This table comes from immunoSEQ multiplex PCR, and its TCRdb copy is limited to in-frame clones, with some not included. D and trimming come from the DNA, and the V and J calls and clone size come from that table. The repertoire holds some 350,000 clones, with 80% to 90% as singletons.

The sample consisted of PBMCs or T cells enriched from blood (not recorded which). This receptor was identified in a woman aged 25 to 39 who had recovered from COVID-19. This chain connects TRBV7-2 to TRBJ1-1; 10 bases match TRBD1. In nucleotides, the CDR3 is TGTGCCAGCAGCGTGGACAGGGGGTTGAACACTGAAGCTTTCTTT. Translation gives CASSVDRGLNTEAFF.